This TCR beta chain was sequenced in a study of blood T cells in healthy people across ages. Study context: The capture of about one barcoded beta molecule per two T cells was achieved by template switching. Study-wide results and caveats: Long-lived donors exceeded aged donors in naive CD4+ cells and diversity. While age rose, TCR beta diversity per million T cells dropped in a roughly linear way.

A second about 6 to 12 cycle PCR used barcoded and J-beta primers. Carrying 12 random nucleotides, a template-switch adaptor labeled each individual cDNA molecule. TCRdb processed the 5' RACE reads anew with MiXCR; each CDR3 protein has one entry. The data hold about 670,000 distinct CDR3 sequences, with around 50% observed a single time. A few counts support this clonotype. Antigen: not known. CDR3 length: 15 amino acids. Germline lookup yields CDR1 SEHNR and CDR2 FQNEAQ (reference sequence). V lost 7 bases to trimming and J lost 2 bases, with 14 bases between them. This receptor was identified in a woman of 80 years or more in good health. Sequencing was carried out using blood. The V and J genes are TRBV7-9 and TRBJ2-2, with D perhaps matching TRBD1 (6 bases). The CDR3 DNA is TGTGCCAGCATCCCCAGGGGAATCAACACCGGGGAGCTGTTTTTT. Translated: CASIPRGINTGELFF.